These T cell receptor beta chains were read from a single sample in a study of shared clonotypes between healthy human individuals. The assay was immunoSEQ multiplex PCR, and TCRdb's table has in-frame clones only and misses some. The table records about 1,900,000 clones, about 95% of them present only once. Sequencing was done on a sample of naive CD8+ T cells sorted from blood. These receptors all stem from a man younger than 35 in good health. Both conserved end residues are part of each CDR3. The D gene is left open where the match is weak. A row's size may be missing; if present it is once, few, many or a size class.

V: TRBV10-1; D: NA; size: NA; J: TRBJ1-5; DNA: TGCGCCAGCGGGGACCCCAACAGGGTGGAGTTAAATCAGCCCCAGCATTTT; CDR3: CASGDPNRVELNQPQHF
V: TRBV27; D: NA; size: NA; J: TRBJ2-1; DNA: TGTGCCAGCAGTTTATTAGGGCGGGACACCTACAATGAGCAGTTCTTC; CDR3: CASSLLGRDTYNEQFF
V: TRBV5-6; D: NA; size: NA; J: TRBJ2-5; DNA: TGTGCCAGCAGCTTTTCAGGGGTGGAGACCCAGTACTTC; CDR3: CASSFSGVETQYF
V: TRBV2; D: NA; size: NA; J: TRBJ2-1; DNA: TGTGCCAGCAGTGAAGGTTTAGGACACTACAATGAGCAGTTCTTC; CDR3: CASSEGLGHYNEQFF
V: TRBV13; D: NA; size: NA; J: TRBJ1-1; DNA: TGTGCCAGCAGCCCCCTTATTGCGAGCACTGAAGCTTTCTTT; CDR3: CASSPLIASTEAFF
V: TRBV21-1; D: NA; size: NA; J: TRBJ1-5; DNA: TGTGCCAGCAAGGCGCAGCCCCAGCATTTT; CDR3: CASKAQPQHF
V: TRBV2; D: NA; size: NA; J: TRBJ1-5; DNA: TGTGCCAGCAATATAGGACAGAGCAATCAGCCCCAGCATTTT; CDR3: CASNIGQSNQPQHF
V: TRBV2; D: NA; size: NA; J: TRBJ2-1; DNA: TGTGCCAGCAGGCCCGCGTTCCGGCTCTCCTACAATGAGCAGTTCTTC; CDR3: CASRPAFRLSYNEQFF
V: TRBV13; D: NA; size: NA; J: TRBJ1-5; DNA: TGTGCCAGCAGCTTACCAGACCAGCCCCAGCATTTT; CDR3: CASSLPDQPQHF
V: TRBV28; D: NA; size: few; J: TRBJ2-2; DNA: TGTGCCAGCAGTTTAGGAGAGAACACCGGGGAGCTGTTTTTT; CDR3: CASSLGENTGELFF
V: TRBV5-4; D: NA; size: once; J: TRBJ2-7; DNA: TGTGCCAGCAGCTTGAGAGGGCGGGATCTCCACCACGAGCAGTACTTC; CDR3: CASSLRGRDLHHEQYF
V: TRBV7-9; D: NA; size: NA; J: TRBJ1-2; DNA: TGTGCCAGCAGCCCAGGATATGGCTACACCTTC; CDR3: CASSPGYGYTF
V: TRBV4-1; D: NA; size: NA; J: TRBJ2-1; DNA: TGCGCCAGCAGCCAAGTTCCCGGGTCCGGCTACAATGAGCAGTTCTTC; CDR3: CASSQVPGSGYNEQFF
V: TRBV4-3; D: TRBD1; size: NA; J: TRBJ1-1; DNA: TGCGCCAGCAGCCCTAGTACAGGGGAAACTGAAGCTTTCTTT; CDR3: CASSPSTGETEAFF
V: TRBV9; D: TRBD2; size: NA; J: TRBJ2-1; DNA: TGTGCCAGCAGCGTAGGGACTAGCGGGGGAGGAAGGTTGGTCTTC; CDR3: CASSVGTSGGGRLVF
V: TRBV7-8; D: NA; size: NA; J: TRBJ2-7; DNA: TGTGCCAGCAGCCGCCGCATGGAAGACTACGAGCAGTACTTC; CDR3: CASSRRMEDYEQYF
V: TRBV2; D: TRBD2; size: NA; J: TRBJ2-5; DNA: TGTGCCAGCAGCCCTCGGGGGGGCGGACAAGAGACCCAGTACTTC; CDR3: CASSPRGGGQETQYF
V: TRBV27; D: NA; size: NA; J: TRBJ2-3; DNA: TGTGCCAGCAGTCAGATCCGACACGGAGATACGCAGTATTTT; CDR3: CASSQIRHGDTQYF
V: TRBV28; D: TRBD1; size: NA; J: TRBJ1-1; DNA: TGTGCCAGCAGGTATCTATCCCCAGGGGGCGGCGGCACTGAAGCTTTCTTT; CDR3: CASRYLSPGGGGTEAFF
V: TRBV27; D: TRBD2; size: once; J: TRBJ2-1; DNA: TGTGCCAGCAGTTTAATGGTCTTTAGCGGGAGGGGTGAGGAGCAGTTCTTC; CDR3: CASSLMVFSGRGEEQFF
V: TRBV5-6; D: NA; size: NA; J: TRBJ2-5; DNA: TGTGCCAGCAGCTTGGTCCCTAGCTCCTTGGAGACCCAGTACTTC; CDR3: CASSLVPSSLETQYF
V: TRBV4-1; D: NA; size: NA; J: TRBJ1-1; DNA: TGCGCCAGCAGCCAAGTTCCCTCCTCGCCCTGGGCTTTCTTT; CDR3: CASSQVPSSPWAFF
V: TRBV29-1; D: NA; size: NA; J: TRBJ2-1; DNA: TGCAGAACTGGGGACTCCTCCAGGGATGAGCAGTTCTTC; CDR3: CRTGDSSRDEQFF
V: TRBV5-6; D: TRBD2; size: NA; J: TRBJ2-2; DNA: TGTGCCAGCAGCCTGGCTCCTAGCGGAGAATCCGGGGAGCTGTTTTTT; CDR3: CASSLAPSGESGELFF
V: TRBV6-5; D: NA; size: once; J: TRBJ2-6; DNA: TGTGCCAGCGCCCTTCCTAGCTCTGGGGCCAACGTCCTGACTTTC; CDR3: CASALPSSGANVLTF
V: TRBV27; D: TRBD2; size: few; J: TRBJ2-7; DNA: TGTGCCAGCAAAACGAGCGGGGGGAAAGGCTACGAGCAGTACTTC; CDR3: CASKTSGGKGYEQYF
V: TRBV28; D: NA; size: NA; J: TRBJ1-6; DNA: TGTGCCAGCAGTTTTGGGGACCCTCTCTCACCCCTCCACTTT; CDR3: CASSFGDPLSPLHF
V: TRBV4-1; D: TRBD1; size: once; J: TRBJ2-7; DNA: TGCGCCAGCAGCCTAAGGGAGAGGAAGGGACAGCTCTACGAGCAGTACTTC; CDR3: CASSLRERKGQLYEQYF
V: TRBV30; D: NA; size: once; J: TRBJ2-3; DNA: TGTGCCTGCGGAGAGGATACGCAGTATTTT; CDR3: CACGEDTQYF
V: TRBV27; D: TRBD2; size: once; J: TRBJ2-7; DNA: TGTGCCGCCGGGACTAGTCCCTACGAGCAGTACTTC; CDR3: CAAGTSPYEQYF
V: TRBV11-2; D: NA; size: NA; J: TRBJ2-1; DNA: TGTGCCAGCAGCTTAGAAACAGTTTTGGGTGATGAGCAGTTCTTC; CDR3: CASSLETVLGDEQFF
V: TRBV5-6; D: NA; size: NA; J: TRBJ2-1; DNA: TGTGCCAGCAGCTGGGCCGACAATGAGCAGTTCTTC; CDR3: CASSWADNEQFF
V: TRBV4-3; D: NA; size: NA; J: TRBJ2-7; DNA: TGCGCCAGCAGCCTCTATCTTTCCTACGAGCAGTACTTC; CDR3: CASSLYLSYEQYF
V: TRBV2; D: NA; size: NA; J: TRBJ2-4; DNA: TGTGCCAGCAGGCAGGGTGGGGGACTAGCCAAAAACATTCAGTACTTC; CDR3: CASRQGGGLAKNIQYF
V: TRBV5-6; D: NA; size: few; J: TRBJ1-5; DNA: TGTGCCAGCAGCTTGGAAAATCAGCCCCAGCATTTT; CDR3: CASSLENQPQHF
V: TRBV5-1; D: TRBD1; size: NA; J: TRBJ2-7; DNA: TGCGCCAGCAGCCACTGGGACAGGGGGACTTACGAGCAGTACTTC; CDR3: CASSHWDRGTYEQYF
V: TRBV5-6; D: TRBD2; size: NA; J: TRBJ2-1; DNA: TGTGCCAGCAGCTTTGCTAGCGGGCTATACAATGAGCAGTTCTTC; CDR3: CASSFASGLYNEQFF
V: TRBV7-2; D: TRBD2; size: NA; J: TRBJ2-1; DNA: TGTGCCAGCAGCTTAGGTCTAGGGGAGGGCCGTTACAATGAGCAGTTCTTC; CDR3: CASSLGLGEGRYNEQFF
V: TRBV10-3; D: NA; size: NA; J: TRBJ2-1; DNA: TGTGCCATCAGTGAGTCTCATGAGCAGTTCTTC; CDR3: CAISESHEQFF
V: TRBV21-1; D: NA; size: NA; J: TRBJ1-1; DNA: TGTGCCAGCAGCAAACCTTTACAGGGGGCAAGCACTGAAGCTTTCTTT; CDR3: CASSKPLQGASTEAFF
V: TRBV28; D: NA; size: NA; J: TRBJ2-1; DNA: TGTGCCAGCAGCAACACCATGACTAGTTGGGGGTACAATGAGCAGTTCTTC; CDR3: CASSNTMTSWGYNEQFF
V: TRBV27; D: NA; size: NA; J: TRBJ2-2; DNA: TGTGCCAGCAGTTTCATTGGAACCGGGGAGCTGTTTTTT; CDR3: CASSFIGTGELFF